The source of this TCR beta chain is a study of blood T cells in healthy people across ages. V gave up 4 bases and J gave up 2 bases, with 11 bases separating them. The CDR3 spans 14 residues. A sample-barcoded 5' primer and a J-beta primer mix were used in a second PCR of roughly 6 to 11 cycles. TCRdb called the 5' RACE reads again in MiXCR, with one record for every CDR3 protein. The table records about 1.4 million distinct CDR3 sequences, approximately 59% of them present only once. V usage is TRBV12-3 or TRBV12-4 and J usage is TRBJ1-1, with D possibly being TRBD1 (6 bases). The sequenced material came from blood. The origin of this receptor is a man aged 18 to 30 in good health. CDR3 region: CASSSGGHNTEAFF. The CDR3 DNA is TGTGCCAGCAGTTCCGGGGGGCATAACACTGAAGCTTTCTTT.